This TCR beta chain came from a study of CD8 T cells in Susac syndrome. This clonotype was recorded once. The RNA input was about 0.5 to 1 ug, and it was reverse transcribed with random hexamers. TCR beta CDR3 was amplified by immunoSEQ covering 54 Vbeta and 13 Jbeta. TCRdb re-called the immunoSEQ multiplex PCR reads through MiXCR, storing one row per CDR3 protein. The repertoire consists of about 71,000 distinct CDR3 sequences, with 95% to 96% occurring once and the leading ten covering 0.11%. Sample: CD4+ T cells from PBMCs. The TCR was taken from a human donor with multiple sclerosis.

This chain's CDR3 is CASSLRWTGYNSPLHF. CDR3 coding DNA: TGTGCCAGCAGCCTTCGTTGGACAGGGTATAATTCACCCCTCCACTTT. The V and J genes are TRBV3-1 and TRBJ1-6; 8 nucleotides line up with TRBD1. Germline V gene data show CDR1 as LGHDT and CDR2 as YNNKEL (reference sequence). V shed 4 bases, J shed 4 bases, and the junction held 6 bases outside the gene matches. The CDR3 runs 16 residues. The full variable domain, its missing parts supplied by reference TRBV3-1 and TRBJ1-6, is DTAVSQTPKYLVTQMGNDKSIKCEQNLGHDTMYWYKQDSKKFLKIMFSYNNKELIINETVPNRFSPKSPDKAHLNLHINSLELGDSAVYFCASSLRWTGYNSPLHFGNGTRLTVT.